These T cell receptor beta chains were read from a single sample in a study of cytomegalovirus exposure and HLA in healthy donors. Produced via immunoSEQ multiplex PCR; TCRdb's table is partial and in-frame only. The sample includes fewer than 200,000 clones, roughly 74% of them seen just once. The sequenced sample was PBMCs. These TCRs come from a male donor in good health and CMV-seronegative. Both conserved end residues are part of each CDR3.

j_call,cdr3_length,v_call,cdr3_aa
TRBJ2-3,15,TRBV5-1,CASSFSGSSTDTQYF
TRBJ1-3,15,TRBV25-1,CASSSPGQGFRTIYF
TRBJ2-3,14,TRBV7-8,CASSLGTGRDTQYF
TRBJ2-1,15,TRBV7-3,CASSLGTGQSNEQFF
TRBJ2-2,15,TRBV21-1,CASDAGASNTGELFF
TRBJ1-4,14,TRBV27,CASLLGRNNEKLFF
TRBJ1-3,15,TRBV5-8,CASSSGLISGNTIYF
TRBJ2-1,15,TRBV7-3,CASSQEVGSYNEQFF
TRBJ2-1,14,TRBV5-5,CASSLVVAYNEQFF
TRBJ2-3,12,TRBV2,CASSERGGKQYF
TRBJ2-1,15,TRBV7-3,CASSLGGLLYNEQFF
TRBJ2-5,13,TRBV4-2,CASSPGTPETQYF
TRBJ1-5,16,TRBV5-6,CASSFLSGGGNQPQHF
TRBJ1-5,15,TRBV27,CASSLSGAGNQPQHF
TRBJ1-5,16,TRBV7-9,CSSSLGQGMSNQPQHF
TRBJ1-3,16,TRBV6-5,CASSYDRGLIGNTIYF
TRBJ2-1,15,TRBV10-3,CASSITGGAYNEQFF
TRBJ2-3,15,TRBV19,CASSPGQGVADTQYF
TRBJ2-5,19,TRBV7-8,CASSFNHLGGVPDQETQYF
TRBJ2-7,14,TRBV5-8,CASSKTHGTYEQYF
TRBJ2-6,15,TRBV9,CASSVDVGGANVLTF
TRBJ2-7,12,TRBV9,CASSGGGYEQHF
TRBJ1-4,15,TRBV6-5,CASSPDRGLHEKLFF
TRBJ1-4,19,TRBV9,CASSPGVVERTPTNEKLFF
TRBJ2-1,16,TRBV27,CASSSFSGGVYNEQFF
TRBJ2-7,15,TRBV5-1,CASSQLAGATYEQYF
TRBJ2-7,14,TRBV15,CATSRDGASYEQYF
TRBJ1-1,14,TRBV10-3,CAIGTGEKNTEAFF
TRBJ2-5,13,TRBV2,CASKRGRVETQYF
TRBJ2-1,15,TRBV11-3,CASSFLADTNNEQFF
TRBJ2-5,14,TRBV5-1,CASSAPGGQETQYF
TRBJ2-7,16,TRBV4-1,CASSQPAGTSGRQVYF
TRBJ2-7,15,TRBV5-6,CASSLLDRATYEQYF
TRBJ1-1,13,TRBV5-1,CASSREGNTEAFF